Following are 11 T cell receptor beta chains from one sample sequenced in a study of blood T cell repertoires in COVID-19. Only in-frame clones appear in the TCRdb table, and some are missing; sequencing was by immunoSEQ multiplex PCR. The sample gives some 700,000 clones, more than 80% of which show up once; approximately 0.3% is in the top ten. Sequencing was performed on peripheral blood. The receptors originated from a young woman with acute or convalescent COVID-19.

The chain employs TRBV28 and TRBJ1-4, with 7 bases identical to TRBD1. CDR1 is MDHEN and CDR2 is SYDVKM in the germline V gene. Trimming cost V 7 bases and J 5 bases; bases outside gene matches: 10. The CDR3 spans 15 residues. The DNA of the CDR3 is TGTGCCAGCAACCCCGGGACAGTTGAAAATGAAAAACTGTTTTTT. Protein: CASNPGTVENEKLFF.

The genes are TRBV4-3 and TRBJ2-1, with TRBD1 as a possible D gene (6 bases). The ends were cut back, 3 bases at V and 7 bases at J, with 19 bases in the middle. The CDR3 extends over 16 amino acids. Germline-derived CDR1 and CDR2 are LGHNA and YSLEER. The CDR3 coding sequence is TGCGCCAGCAGCCAGTCCGGGACACTCTCCTGGAATGAGCAGTTCTTC. Its protein product is CASSQSGTLSWNEQFF.

The chain employs TRBV5-1 and TRBJ2-7; tentative D call: TRBD1 (5 bases). In germline, CDR1 is SGHRS, CDR2 YFSETQ. The V gene lost 0 bases and the J gene lost 9 bases, with 10 bases spanning the gap. This CDR3 is built from 12 residues. The CDR3 coding sequence is TGCGCCAGCAGCTTGGAAGACAGAACGCAGTACTTC. It translates to CASSLEDRTQYF.

This chain links TRBV9 with TRBJ1-1; D is ambiguous. V shed 3 bases and J shed 4 bases, with 10 bases lying between them. Germline-derived CDR1 and CDR2 are SGDLS and YYNGEE. The CDR3 contains 13 residues. In DNA, the CDR3 is TGTGCCAGCAGCGGGGGAGTAGTCACTGAAGCTTTCTTT. This sequence encodes CASSGGVVTEAFF. The full variable domain, rest sourced from reference TRBV9 and TRBJ1-1, is DSGVTQTPKHLITATGQRVTLRCSPRSGDLSVYWYQQSLDQGLQFLIQYYNGEERAKGNILERFSAQQFPDLHSELNLSSLELGDSALYFCASSGGVVTEAFFGQGTRLTVV.

J is TRBJ1-6 and V is TRBV6-5, with 8 bases identical to TRBD1. CDR3 length equals 15 residues. V lost 7 bases and J lost 3; bases outside the gene matches: 5. The V gene's germline CDR1 is MNHEY and CDR2 SVGAGI. For the CDR3, the DNA is TGTGCCAGCACGCGGACAGGGCTCTATAATTCACCCCTCCACTTT. It encodes CASTRTGLYNSPLHF.

This chain links TRBV4-1 with TRBJ2-3; the match to TRBD2 covers 8 bases. CDR1 and CDR2 from the germline V gene are MGHRA and YSYEKL. This CDR3 has 14 amino acids. The trim removed 6 bases at V and 5 bases at J, leaving 7 bases unmatched. The CDR3 bases are TGCGCCAGCAGGGATGGAGCGGGGGAAGATACGCAGTATTTT. This sequence encodes CASRDGAGEDTQYF.

This rearrangement joins TRBV19 to TRBJ1-2, with unresolved D. Deletions cut 1 base from V and 7 bases from J, with 13 bases between. The germline CDR1 and CDR2 sequences are LNHDA and SQIVND (reference sequence). CDR3 size: 14 residues. DNA of the CDR3: TGTGCCAGTAGTATAGCCTCGAGGGTATCTGGCTACACCTTC. Amino acids: CASSIASRVSGYTF.

The J gene is TRBJ2-7, the V gene TRBV14; no clear D gene. This CDR3 contains 15 residues. Germline V gene data show CDR1 as SGHDN and CDR2 as FVKESK. Deletions cut 0 bases from V and 4 bases from J, with 13 bases between. CDR3 nucleotide sequence: TGTGCCAGCAGCCAAGATTCGAGGCACTGGTACGAGCAGTACTTC. It yields the protein CASSQDSRHWYEQYF.

This clone was observed a few times. This rearrangement joins TRBV7-9 to TRBJ2-7; D uncertain. Trimming removed 4 bases from V and 3 bases from J, with 13 bases in between. Germline-derived CDR1 and CDR2 are SEHNR and FQNEAQ (reference sequence). This CDR3 contains 14 residues. The DNA for the CDR3 is TGTGCCAGCAGCTCAGATGGGCCAATCTACGAGCAGTACTTC. Amino acid sequence: CASSSDGPIYEQYF.

The chain couples TRBV13 to TRBJ2-1; TRBD2 matches at 14 bases. Trimming at V came to 4 bases and at J to 0 bases, leaving 8 bases not matched to a gene. The CDR3 spans 19 residues. Germline CDR1 reads PRHDT; CDR2 reads FYEKMQ (reference sequence). Here the CDR3 reads CASSSRGLAGGPSYNEQFF. CDR3 in DNA: TGTGCCAGCAGCTCTAGAGGACTAGCGGGGGGCCCCTCCTACAATGAGCAGTTCTTC.

The chain is built from TRBV10-3 and TRBJ2-4; TRBD1 agrees at 8 bases. Germline V gene data show CDR1 as ENHRY and CDR2 as SYGVKD. V shed 2 bases and J 4 bases; nucleotides not matched to a gene: 10. This CDR3 is built from 17 residues. The CDR3 DNA follows: TGTGCCATCAGTGAGACCTTCGAGGGGACAGGTAAAAACATTCAGTACTTC. Protein sequence: CAISETFEGTGKNIQYF.